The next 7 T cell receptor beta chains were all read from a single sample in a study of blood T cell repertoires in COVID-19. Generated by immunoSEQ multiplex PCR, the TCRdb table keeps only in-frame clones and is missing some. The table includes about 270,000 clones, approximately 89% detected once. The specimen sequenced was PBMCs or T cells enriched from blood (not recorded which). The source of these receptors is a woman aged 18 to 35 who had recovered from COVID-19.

The CDR3 is CASSSGTVNYGYTF. CDR3 in DNA: TGTGCCAGCAGCTCCGGGACAGTCAACTATGGCTACACCTTC. The chain recombines TRBV7-8 with TRBJ1-2; TRBD1 agrees at 7 bases. CDR1 is SGHVS, CDR2 FQNEAQ, per germline. CDR3 length: 14 residues. J lost 2 bases, V lost 4 bases, and 4 bases had no gene match.

CDR3 nucleotide sequence: TGCGCCAGCAGCCAAGATCCCGGGAACACTGAAGCTTTCTTT. Translation: CASSQDPGNTEAFF. The rearrangement uses TRBV4-1 and TRBJ1-1; no reliable D call. CDR1 MGHRA and CDR2 YSYEKL come from the germline V gene. There are 14 residues in the CDR3. V gave up 0 bases and J gave up 1 base, with 6 bases separating them.

The CDR3 DNA follows: TGTGCCAGCAGCTCCCCCACAACCGGGACAGGGTTATTGGAAGGTGAAAAACTGTTTTTT. Protein sequence: CASSSPTTGTGLLEGEKLFF. V gene TRBV7-8 combines with J gene TRBJ1-4, with 9 bases fitting TRBD1. Germline trimming cut 4 bases from V and 7 bases from J; bases unmatched to any gene: 22. Looked up from germline, CDR1 is SGHVS and CDR2 is FQNEAQ. CDR3 length equals 20 residues.

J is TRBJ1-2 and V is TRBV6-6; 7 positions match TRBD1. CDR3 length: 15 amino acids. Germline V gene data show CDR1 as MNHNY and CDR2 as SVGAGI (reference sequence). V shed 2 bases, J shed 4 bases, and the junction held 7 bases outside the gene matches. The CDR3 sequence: CASSYVQGRGYGYTF. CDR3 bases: TGTGCCAGCAGTTACGTACAGGGGCGCGGCTATGGCTACACCTTC.

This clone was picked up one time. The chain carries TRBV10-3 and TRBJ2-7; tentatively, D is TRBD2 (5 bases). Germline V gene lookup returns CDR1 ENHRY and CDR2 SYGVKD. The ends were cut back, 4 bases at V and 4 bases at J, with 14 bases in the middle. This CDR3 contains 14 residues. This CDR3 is CAISVGEGLYEQYF. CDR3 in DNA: TGTGCCATCAGTGTCGGAGAGGGCCTGTACGAGCAGTACTTC.

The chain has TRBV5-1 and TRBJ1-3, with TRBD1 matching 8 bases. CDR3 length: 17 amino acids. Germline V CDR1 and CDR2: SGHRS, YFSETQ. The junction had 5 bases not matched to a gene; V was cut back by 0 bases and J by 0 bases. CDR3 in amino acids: CASSLAGGPTSGNTIYF. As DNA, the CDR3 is TGCGCCAGCAGCTTGGCAGGGGGCCCCACCTCTGGAAACACCATATATTTT.

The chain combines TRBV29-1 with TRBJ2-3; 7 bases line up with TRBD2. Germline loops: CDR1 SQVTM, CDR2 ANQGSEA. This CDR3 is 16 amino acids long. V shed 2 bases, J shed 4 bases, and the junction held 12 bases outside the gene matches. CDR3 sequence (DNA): TGCAGCGTTGAATCGTTGAGGACTAGTGTCCCAGATACGCAGTATTTT. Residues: CSVESLRTSVPDTQYF.